This T cell receptor beta chain is drawn from a study of T cell responses to AZD1222 COVID-19 vaccine. The method was immunoSEQ multiplex PCR; TCRdb's version includes in-frame clones alone and lacks a portion of them. The sample records 150,000 to 200,000 clones, about 90% being singletons. Germline assignment: CDR1 GTSNPN and CDR2 SVGIG (reference sequence). This CDR3 is 15 amino acids long. Trimming removed 0 bases at V and 0 bases at J, with 12 bases between. The sequenced sample was peripheral blood, obtained 28 days after the second AZD1222 dose. The chain combines TRBV30 with TRBJ2-7, with D perhaps given as TRBD1 or TRBD2 (6 bases each). This TCR was sampled from an adult who received the AZD1222 COVID-19 vaccine. The CDR3 reads CAWSVGGAGSYEQYF. DNA of the CDR3: TGTGCCTGGAGTGTAGGGGGAGCGGGCTCCTACGAGCAGTACTTC.